Listed below are T cell receptor beta chains from one sample, sequenced in a study of T cell responses to AZD1222 COVID-19 vaccine. Clones were read by immunoSEQ multiplex PCR, and TCRdb kept only the in-frame ones, dropping some. The sample yields 120,000 or so clones, about nine tenths seen once. The sequenced sample was peripheral blood, obtained 28 days after the second AZD1222 dose. These receptors all come from an adult who received the AZD1222 COVID-19 vaccine. The CDR3 runs from the conserved cysteine through the conserved F or W. The D gene is left open where the match is weak. The listing skips clone size in some rows; elsewhere it reads once, few, many or a size class.

d_gene	j_gene	abundance	v_gene	CDR3nt	CDR3aa
NA	TRBJ2-3	NA	TRBV4-1	TGCGCCAGCAGCCTAGGGGGTTATACGCAGTATTTT	CASSLGGYTQYF
NA	TRBJ1-2	NA	TRBV24-1	TGTGCCACCAGTGATTCCTCTTTAGCGGCGAAACGGTCATCTAACTATGGCTACACCTTC	CATSDSSLAAKRSSNYGYTF
NA	TRBJ2-2	NA	TRBV7-9	TGTGCCAGCAGCTGGACAGAAGGCGGGGAGCTGTTTTTT	CASSWTEGGELFF
NA	TRBJ1-6	NA	TRBV6-4	TGTGCCAGCAGTCGAGAGTGGGATAATTCACCCCTCCACTTT	CASSREWDNSPLHF
NA	TRBJ1-2	NA	TRBV11-2	TGTGCCAGCAAATATAGTGGGTTCGACTATGGCTACACCTTC	CASKYSGFDYGYTF
TRBD1	TRBJ2-1	NA	TRBV13	TGTGCCAGCAGCATATACAGGGGGGCCCTCAATGAGCAGTTCTTC	CASSIYRGALNEQFF
NA	TRBJ1-4	once	TRBV7-9	TGTGCCAGCAGCTTAGGCGTTAATGAAAAACTGTTTTTT	CASSLGVNEKLFF
TRBD2	TRBJ2-2	NA	TRBV5-4	TGTGCCAGCAGCCCGGGCGGGAGGAACACCGGGGAGCTGTTTTTT	CASSPGGRNTGELFF
NA	TRBJ1-1	NA	TRBV19	TGTGCCAGTAGTATCGACAGGAACACTGAAGCTTTCTTT	CASSIDRNTEAFF
TRBD1	TRBJ1-2	few	TRBV12-3/TRBV12-4	TGTGCCAGCAGTCCGGGACAGCCCTATGGCTACACCTTC	CASSPGQPYGYTF
NA	TRBJ1-4	NA	TRBV7-2	TGTGCCAGCAGCTTACTGGGAAAACTGTTTTTT	CASSLLGKLFF
NA	TRBJ2-7	NA	TRBV5-4	TGTGCCAGCAGCATACAGACTACCTACGAGCAGTACTTC	CASSIQTTYEQYF
NA	TRBJ2-5	NA	TRBV12-3/TRBV12-4	TGTGCCAGCAGTTTAGGCTTCCAAGAGACCCAGTACTTC	CASSLGFQETQYF
TRBD2	TRBJ2-3	NA	TRBV7-2	TGTGCCAGCAGTTCCAGCGGGATCCCAGATACGCAGTATTTT	CASSSSGIPDTQYF
NA	TRBJ2-6	NA	TRBV5-1	TGCGCCAGCAGCTATCGGACAGCCGGGGCCAACGTCCTGACTTTC	CASSYRTAGANVLTF
NA	TRBJ1-1	NA	TRBV29-1	TGCAGCGTCGCCCGGACAGCGAACACTGAAGCTTTCTTT	CSVARTANTEAFF
TRBD1	TRBJ2-5	NA	TRBV24-1	TGTGCCACCAGTGAGCTACAGGGGGCACAAGAGACCCAGTACTTC	CATSELQGAQETQYF
NA	TRBJ2-2	NA	TRBV5-1	TGCGCCAGCAGCTTGGTCCAGGGAAACACCGGGGAGCTGTTTTTT	CASSLVQGNTGELFF
NA	TRBJ1-1	NA	TRBV4-1	TGCGCCAGCAGCCAAAGGAGTAACACTGAAGCTTTCTTT	CASSQRSNTEAFF
TRBD2	TRBJ2-5	NA	TRBV5-4	TGTGCCAGCAGCTCGGGACTAGCGGGGACCGGGGGGACCCAGTACTTC	CASSSGLAGTGGTQYF
NA	TRBJ1-4	NA	TRBV5-1	TGCGCCAGCAGCTGGGGAGGGGTTAATGAAAAACTGTTTTTT	CASSWGGVNEKLFF
NA	TRBJ2-5	NA	TRBV7-9	TGTGCCAGCAGCCCCCTTTATGGGAGAGGGGAGACCCAGTACTTC	CASSPLYGRGETQYF
NA	TRBJ2-3	NA	TRBV2	TGTGCCCGAGCGAAATCGAGTCGATGGCCAGATACGCAGTATTTT	CARAKSSRWPDTQYF
NA	TRBJ1-5	NA	TRBV27	TGTGCCAGCAGTTTTAATAGAGGTCAGCCCCAGCATTTT	CASSFNRGQPQHF
NA	TRBJ1-6	NA	TRBV7-8	TGTGCCAGCAGCTTACGGACCAGCTCCTATAATTCACCCCTCCACTTT	CASSLRTSSYNSPLHF
NA	TRBJ2-1	NA	TRBV12-3/TRBV12-4	TGTGCCAGCAGCTCCCGGGGCTTCAATGAGCAGTTCTTC	CASSSRGFNEQFF
TRBD2	TRBJ2-2	NA	TRBV5-4	TGTGCCAGCAGCCCCGGGACTAGTGGTTCCGGGGAGCTGTTTTTT	CASSPGTSGSGELFF
TRBD1	TRBJ1-6	medium-sized	TRBV5-4	TGTGCCAGCAGCTTCCAGACAGGGCCCAATTCACCCCTCCACTTT	CASSFQTGPNSPLHF
TRBD1	TRBJ2-7	once	TRBV6-2/TRBV6-3	TGTGCCAGCAGTTACTCGTGGGACAGGTACTACGAGCAGTACTTC	CASSYSWDRYYEQYF
NA	TRBJ1-5	NA	TRBV21-1	TGTGCCAGCAGCAGGGCCGACAATCAGCCCCAGCATTTT	CASSRADNQPQHF
TRBD1	TRBJ2-1	NA	TRBV7-3	TGTGCCAGCAGCTTATACGGGACAGGGGGCTCCTACAATGAGCAGTTCTTC	CASSLYGTGGSYNEQFF
NA	TRBJ2-3	NA	TRBV6-4	TGTGCCAGCAGTGACTCGGGCTATCACACAGATACGCAGTATTTT	CASSDSGYHTDTQYF
NA	TRBJ2-7	once	TRBV3-1/TRBV3-2	TGTGCCAGCAGCCAGAGCAATGCCGTCCCCTACGAGCAGTACTTC	CASSQSNAVPYEQYF
TRBD2	TRBJ2-7	NA	TRBV3-1/TRBV3-2	TGTGCCAGCAGCCCTCGGACTAGCGGGGACGAGCAGTACTTC	CASSPRTSGDEQYF
TRBD2	TRBJ2-7	NA	TRBV7-8	TGTGCCAGCACCTGGGGGGGGGTCGCCTACGAGCAGTACTTC	CASTWGGVAYEQYF